This T cell receptor beta chain was recorded in a study of cytomegalovirus exposure and HLA in healthy donors. General study findings and limits: The authors reported that TCR beta sequences could predict HLA-A and HLA-B alleles. These predictions were accurate for most subjects in the first cohort. TCR beta sequences numbering 16,951 were associated with HLA alleles at 0.05 false discovery rate in a later analysis. The study designated 150 or so TCR beta chains cytomegalovirus-associated.

60 Vbeta and 13 Jbeta primers were used in PCR. Authors' analysis steps: Later analysis identified approximately 80 million unique TCR beta chains, about 10 million shared. Repertoires were generated with immunoSEQ multiplex PCR, while TCRdb's copy carries only in-frame clones and drops some. From that table come the V and J calls and clone size; the DNA was used to work out D and trimming. The sample lists under 250,000 clones, around 77% occurring once. Note on this clone: Its target is not known.

CDR3 length: 19 amino acids. Trimming cost V 1 base and J 0 bases, with 19 bases left between them. Per the germline V gene, CDR1 is SGHAT and CDR2 is FQNNGV. This receptor was taken from a man aged 25 to 40 in good health and CMV-seronegative. Source material: PBMCs. The V and J genes are TRBV11-2 and TRBJ1-5; unclear D gene. CDR3 amino acids: CASSLVRGLGRPSNQPQHF. The CDR3 region has the DNA TGTGCCAGCAGCTTAGTAAGAGGGCTGGGCAGGCCTAGCAATCAGCCCCAGCATTTT. The full variable domain, rest sourced from reference TRBV11-2 and TRBJ1-5, is EAGVAQSPRYKIIEKRQSVAFWCNPISGHATLYWYQQILGQGPKLLIQFQNNGVVDDSQLPKDRFSAERLKGVDSTLKIQPAKLEDSAVYLCASSLVRGLGRPSNQPQHFGDGTRLSIL.